This T cell receptor (beta chain) originates from a study of cytomegalovirus exposure and HLA in healthy donors. Assay used: immunoSEQ multiplex PCR; TCRdb lists only in-frame clones, some missing. The table has some 290,000 clones, 88% seen once. Broader study findings: Reports credit the classifier with highly specific, highly sensitive diagnosis of cytomegalovirus status.

This clone was seen once. What it binds is unknown. Germline CDR1 and CDR2: MNHEY and SMNVEV (reference sequence). V lost 5 bases, J lost 0 bases, and 5 bases lay in between. The CDR3 totals 12 residues. The donors were in the roughly 110-subject validation cohort; that cohort was separate from the roughly 730-subject first cohort. The TCR was taken from a man in his thirties or forties in good health and CMV-seronegative. The sequenced sample consisted of PBMCs. The V and J genes are TRBV27 and TRBJ2-7; D uncertain. The CDR3 loop reads CASSQNSYEQYF. In DNA, the CDR3 is TGTGCCAGCAGTCAGAACTCCTACGAGCAGTACTTC.